The rows below give T cell receptor beta chains drawn from one sample of a study of T cells after yellow fever vaccination. Via MiXCR, TCRdb re-called the 5' RACE reads, giving one row per CDR3 protein. The sample contains some 220,000 distinct CDR3 sequences, about 3% of which appear only once. The sample here was CD4+ T cells sorted from PBMCs, taken 10 days after the yellow fever booster vaccination. These TCRs come from a man younger than 30 who received the YFV17D yellow fever vaccine. Each CDR3 is given with its conserved first and last residue. Fields, in order: CDR3 DNA, CDR3 protein, V gene, clone size, D gene, J gene. A D gene is named only where the DNA matches it firmly. Clone size, where shown, is once, few, many, or a class for clones that have expanded.

DNA: TGTGCCAGCAGCCCCCGGCGAGAGCAGTTCTTC
CDR3: CASSPRREQFF
V: TRBV7-2
size: few
D: -
J: TRBJ2-1

DNA: TGTGCCAGCAGCTTAGAAGGGACAGGGAATGGCTACACCTTC
CDR3: CASSLEGTGNGYTF
V: TRBV7-9
size: many
D: TRBD1
J: TRBJ1-2

DNA: TGTGCTAGCAGCCTAGGTACAGGGCTTGATACGCAGTATTTT
CDR3: CASSLGTGLDTQYF
V: TRBV7-7
size: many
D: -
J: TRBJ2-3

DNA: TGTGCCAGCAGCTTCCGTCCTTACGAGCAGTACTTC
CDR3: CASSFRPYEQYF
V: TRBV7-9
size: many
D: -
J: TRBJ2-7

DNA: TGTGCCAGCGGGGGGACAGGAGCTTTCGAAGGGGCCAACGTCCTGACTTTC
CDR3: CASGGTGAFEGANVLTF
V: TRBV10-3
size: few
D: -
J: TRBJ2-6

DNA: TGTGCCAGCAGCTCGGGACTGACCTATGGCTACACCTTC
CDR3: CASSSGLTYGYTF
V: TRBV5-6
size: few
D: -
J: TRBJ1-2

DNA: TGTGCCAGCAGCGCCTTAGCGGGGGGGCGTACCGGGGAGCTGTTTTTT
CDR3: CASSALAGGRTGELFF
V: TRBV9
size: many
D: TRBD2
J: TRBJ2-2

DNA: TGTGCCGCGGGGGCCGGCATCAGCACAGATACGCAGTATTTT
CDR3: CAAGAGISTDTQYF
V: TRBV2
size: -
D: -
J: TRBJ2-3

DNA: TGTGCCAGCAGTCGTCAGGGAATTGGTCAGCCCCAGCATTTT
CDR3: CASSRQGIGQPQHF
V: TRBV6-5
size: few
D: -
J: TRBJ1-5

DNA: TGTGCCAGCAGCTTTAGTCCACAGGGGGATGAGCAGTTCTTC
CDR3: CASSFSPQGDEQFF
V: TRBV11-2
size: many
D: TRBD1
J: TRBJ2-1

DNA: TGCAGTGTCTACGACAACTATGGCTACACCTTC
CDR3: CSVYDNYGYTF
V: TRBV20-1
size: few
D: -
J: TRBJ1-2

DNA: TGTGCCAGCAGCTTAAATCCCACTTATGAGCAGTTCTTC
CDR3: CASSLNPTYEQFF
V: TRBV7-3
size: many
D: -
J: TRBJ2-1

DNA: TGTGCCAGCAGCTTAAACGGGGGGGCCGTAGAGACCCAGTACTTC
CDR3: CASSLNGGAVETQYF
V: TRBV7-2
size: many
D: TRBD2
J: TRBJ2-5

DNA: TGTGCCAGTAGCGTACCGCTGGGACTAGCGGACTACGAGCAGTACTTC
CDR3: CASSVPLGLADYEQYF
V: TRBV19
size: few
D: TRBD2
J: TRBJ2-7

DNA: TGTGCCAGCAGTTTGGGGGGTTCTACGCAGTATTTT
CDR3: CASSLGGSTQYF
V: TRBV12-3/TRBV12-4
size: many
D: -
J: TRBJ2-3

DNA: TGTGCCAGCAGCTTAGATAAGGACAATGAGCAGTTCTTC
CDR3: CASSLDKDNEQFF
V: TRBV11-3
size: -
D: -
J: TRBJ2-1

DNA: TGTGCCAGCAGTTACTTTGGACAGGGGGGGCATCAGCCCCAGCATTTT
CDR3: CASSYFGQGGHQPQHF
V: TRBV6-2/TRBV6-3
size: -
D: TRBD1
J: TRBJ1-5

DNA: TGCAGTGCTATGTTGAGGGGGGGAAAAGAGACCCAGTACTTC
CDR3: CSAMLRGGKETQYF
V: TRBV20-1
size: once
D: -
J: TRBJ2-5

DNA: TGTGCCAGCAGCTTAGCGAGAAATCAGCCCCAGCATTTT
CDR3: CASSLARNQPQHF
V: TRBV7-8
size: -
D: -
J: TRBJ1-5

DNA: TGTGCCAGCAGCTTAAGCAGAACGGAGACCCAGTACTTC
CDR3: CASSLSRTETQYF
V: TRBV7-9
size: many
D: -
J: TRBJ2-5

DNA: TGTGCCAGCAGTACAGGTCCTCTCACAGATACGCAGTATTTT
CDR3: CASSTGPLTDTQYF
V: TRBV25-1
size: many
D: -
J: TRBJ2-3

DNA: TGTGCCAGCAGCTTGGGGTGGGGATCACCCCTCCACTTT
CDR3: CASSLGWGSPLHF
V: TRBV5-6
size: few
D: -
J: TRBJ1-6

DNA: TGTGCCAGCAGCTTGGGTGGGACCACATCTAACTATGGCTACACCTTC
CDR3: CASSLGGTTSNYGYTF
V: TRBV5-5
size: many
D: -
J: TRBJ1-2

DNA: TGTGCCAGCAGCTGGGCACGACAGGGAGAAGCTTTCTTT
CDR3: CASSWARQGEAFF
V: TRBV14
size: few
D: TRBD1
J: TRBJ1-1

DNA: TGCAGTGCTCGAGACCCCCTAAATGAAAAACTGTTTTTT
CDR3: CSARDPLNEKLFF
V: TRBV20-1
size: many
D: -
J: TRBJ1-4

DNA: TGCAGCGTTGAACGTCAGACTAGCGGTGAGCAGTTCTTC
CDR3: CSVERQTSGEQFF
V: TRBV29-1
size: many
D: TRBD2
J: TRBJ2-1

DNA: TGCGCCAGCAGCTTAGCCACAGGGAGTGGAGAGACCCAGTACTTC
CDR3: CASSLATGSGETQYF
V: TRBV5-1
size: -
D: -
J: TRBJ2-5

DNA: TGTGCCAGCAGCGTACGGTGGACAGGGTCCGGGGAGCTGTTTTTT
CDR3: CASSVRWTGSGELFF
V: TRBV9
size: many
D: TRBD1
J: TRBJ2-2

DNA: TGTGCCAGCAGCCCCCAGACAGGGCTAGAGGAGACCCAGTACTTC
CDR3: CASSPQTGLEETQYF
V: TRBV7-2
size: many
D: TRBD1
J: TRBJ2-5

DNA: TGTGCCAGCAGCTTAGTTTTGGGGGAGACCCAGTACTTC
CDR3: CASSLVLGETQYF
V: TRBV11-2
size: many
D: -
J: TRBJ2-5

DNA: TGCAGCGTTCGACTAGCGGGGGACTCCCATACGCAGTATTTT
CDR3: CSVRLAGDSHTQYF
V: TRBV29-1
size: many
D: TRBD2
J: TRBJ2-3

DNA: TGTGCCAGCGGAGCGGGGCGTACAGATACGCAGTATTTT
CDR3: CASGAGRTDTQYF
V: TRBV3-1
size: many
D: TRBD2
J: TRBJ2-3

DNA: TGTGCCATCAGTGAAAGAGTCTCTGGGGCCAACGTCCTGACTTTC
CDR3: CAISERVSGANVLTF
V: TRBV10-3
size: many
D: -
J: TRBJ2-6

DNA: TGTGCCAGCTCACAGGCTAACTACGAGCAGTACTTC
CDR3: CASSQANYEQYF
V: TRBV18
size: many
D: -
J: TRBJ2-7

DNA: TGTGCCAGCAGCTTAGACAGCCCGCGAGATACGCAGTATTTT
CDR3: CASSLDSPRDTQYF
V: TRBV7-2
size: many
D: -
J: TRBJ2-3

DNA: TGCGCCAGCAGCTCGTCCGGGACTAGCGGGGGGGCGGGCACAGATACGCAGTATTTT
CDR3: CASSSSGTSGGAGTDTQYF
V: TRBV5-1
size: few
D: TRBD2
J: TRBJ2-3

DNA: TGTGCCACCAGTGATGCACAGGTGAACACAGATACGCAGTATTTT
CDR3: CATSDAQVNTDTQYF
V: TRBV24-1
size: many
D: -
J: TRBJ2-3

DNA: TGTGCCAGCAGCGAGTGGAACACTGAAGCTTTCTTT
CDR3: CASSEWNTEAFF
V: TRBV2
size: few
D: -
J: TRBJ1-1

DNA: TGTGCCAGCAGTTTTAGCGATGGGTTCGGAAACACCATATATTTT
CDR3: CASSFSDGFGNTIYF
V: TRBV12-3/TRBV12-4
size: -
D: -
J: TRBJ1-3

DNA: TGTGCCAGCAGTGGCCCAGCGGGGGGGAACACCGGGGAGCTGTTTTTT
CDR3: CASSGPAGGNTGELFF
V: TRBV6-1
size: many
D: TRBD2
J: TRBJ2-2

DNA: TGTGCCAGCAGCCTAGGGACAGGGGGCGTCCGGGAGCAGTACTTC
CDR3: CASSLGTGGVREQYF
V: TRBV7-9
size: many
D: TRBD1
J: TRBJ2-7

DNA: TGTGCCAGCAGTTGGTTAGCGGTGAGCGCCGGGGAGCTGTTTTTT
CDR3: CASSWLAVSAGELFF
V: TRBV12-3/TRBV12-4
size: few
D: -
J: TRBJ2-2

DNA: TGTGCCAGCAGCATCCGACAGGGCGGTGGGGAGACCCAGTACTTC
CDR3: CASSIRQGGGETQYF
V: TRBV7-9
size: -
D: TRBD1
J: TRBJ2-5

DNA: TGCGCCAGCAGGCCCCTCAGCGTGGGGAGGCCTACCGGGGAGCTGTTTTTT
CDR3: CASRPLSVGRPTGELFF
V: TRBV5-1
size: many
D: -
J: TRBJ2-2

DNA: TGCAGTGCTAGAGACCCCTCGGGACAATCGAATGGCTACACCTTC
CDR3: CSARDPSGQSNGYTF
V: TRBV20-1
size: -
D: -
J: TRBJ1-2

DNA: TGTGCCACCAGTGAAGGACTAGCGATTCCAGATACGCAGTATTTT
CDR3: CATSEGLAIPDTQYF
V: TRBV24-1
size: few
D: TRBD2
J: TRBJ2-3

DNA: TGTGCCAGCAGCTTAGGAGGCGGCCTAAACTATGGCTACACCTTC
CDR3: CASSLGGGLNYGYTF
V: TRBV7-2
size: few
D: -
J: TRBJ1-2

DNA: TGCGCCAGCAGCCCCATAGTCGCGGGGGAATCAGATACGCAGTATTTT
CDR3: CASSPIVAGESDTQYF
V: TRBV5-1
size: many
D: TRBD2
J: TRBJ2-3

DNA: TGCGCCAGCAGCCGGGACGTCGGAGCCTATGGCTACACCTTC
CDR3: CASSRDVGAYGYTF
V: TRBV5-1
size: few
D: -
J: TRBJ1-2

DNA: TGCGCCAGCAGCCAAACGGCCGGGACAAAGGTAGCTTTCTTT
CDR3: CASSQTAGTKVAFF
V: TRBV5-1
size: -
D: -
J: TRBJ1-1

DNA: TGCAGTGCTAGACGGGGGGGCATCTACAATGAGCAGTTCTTC
CDR3: CSARRGGIYNEQFF
V: TRBV20-1
size: many
D: TRBD2
J: TRBJ2-1

DNA: TGTGCCAGCTTGCAAGGGGACAGCAACGAGCAGTACTTC
CDR3: CASLQGDSNEQYF
V: TRBV12-3/TRBV12-4
size: -
D: TRBD1
J: TRBJ2-7

DNA: TGTGCCAGCAGCCCTACAGAGCTGAACACTGAAGCTTTCTTT
CDR3: CASSPTELNTEAFF
V: TRBV3-2
size: few
D: -
J: TRBJ1-1

DNA: TGTGCCAGCAGCTTGGAGTCCTCTCCAAGCTCTGGAAACACCATATATTTT
CDR3: CASSLESSPSSGNTIYF
V: TRBV5-4
size: -
D: -
J: TRBJ1-3

DNA: TGTGCCCATAGCAGGGAAAGGAAGCAGTACTTC
CDR3: CAHSRERKQYF
V: TRBV30
size: many
D: -
J: TRBJ2-7